The clone carrying this T cell receptor beta chain was picked up many times. TCRdb independently ran MiXCR on the 5' RACE reads; one entry per CDR3 protein. The sample lists about 76,000 distinct CDR3 sequences, around 11% occurring once. This sample was taken from a study of early T cells in non-severe SARS-CoV-2 infection. V dropped 3 bases and J dropped 2 bases, with 7 bases sitting between them. The CDR3 is 13 residues long. Germline CDR1 and CDR2: SEHNR and FQNEAQ (reference sequence). The chain carries TRBV7-9 and TRBJ1-1; D unresolved. The sample comprised whole blood. The sequence derives from an adult who was a healthcare worker with PCR-confirmed SARS-CoV-2 infection or an uninfected control (not recorded which). The CDR3 region is CASSLGSNTEAFF. As DNA, the CDR3 is TGTGCCAGCAGCTTGGGCAGCAACACTGAAGCTTTCTTT.